This TCR beta chain is from a study of response to subunit inactivated influenza vaccine. Study results and caveats: Only a handful of new T cells, the authors suggested, are recruited with each seasonal influenza vaccination.

This clonotype was seen many times. What it binds is not known. TCRdb analysed the RT-PCR reads with MiXCR anew, one entry per CDR3 protein. The sample has hundreds of thousands of distinct CDR3 sequences, about 14% seen once. This CDR3 contains 14 residues. Trimming removed 0 bases from V and 4 bases from J, with 9 bases in between. Germline lookup yields CDR1 LGHNA and CDR2 YNFKEQ. The receptor's source is a man aged 45-65 years who received an inactivated influenza vaccine. The sample was PBMCs from blood, taken 14 to 15 days before vaccination. V usage is TRBV4-2 and J usage is TRBJ2-5, with D possibly being TRBD2 (5 bases). In nucleotides, the CDR3 is TGTGCCAGCAGCCAAGAAGGAGCGGTAGAGACCCAGTACTTC. Protein product: CASSQEGAVETQYF.